This T cell receptor (beta chain) was sequenced during a study of CD8 T cells in Susac syndrome. Random hexamers were used to reverse transcribe an amount of roughly 0.5 to 1 ug RNA. TCRdb recomputed calls from the immunoSEQ multiplex PCR reads with MiXCR, one row per CDR3 protein. Here the sample spans a few hundred thousand distinct CDR3 sequences, around 89% being singletons. V dropped 4 bases and J dropped 8; count of bases not matched to a gene: 5. CDR1 MGHDK and CDR2 SYGVNS come from the germline V gene. The CDR3 has 14 residues. V is TRBV25-1 and J is TRBJ1-4, with TRBD1 matching 9 bases. This TCR was sampled from a human donor with multiple sclerosis. Source material: CD8+ T cells from PBMCs. The CDR3 coding sequence is TGTGCCAGCAGTGGGACAGGGGAAAGCGAAAAACTGTTTTTT. It encodes CASSGTGESEKLFF.